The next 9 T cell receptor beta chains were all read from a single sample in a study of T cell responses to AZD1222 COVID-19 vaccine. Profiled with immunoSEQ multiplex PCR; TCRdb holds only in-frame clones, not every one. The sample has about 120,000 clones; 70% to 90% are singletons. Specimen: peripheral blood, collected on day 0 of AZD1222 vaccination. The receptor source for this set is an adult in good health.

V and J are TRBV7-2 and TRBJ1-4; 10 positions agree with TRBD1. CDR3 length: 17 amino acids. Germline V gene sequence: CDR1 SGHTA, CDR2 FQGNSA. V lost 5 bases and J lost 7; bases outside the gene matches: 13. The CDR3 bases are TGTGCCAGCAGCCGGACAGGGGGGAGTGAGCGGGGTGAAAAACTGTTTTTT. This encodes CASSRTGGSERGEKLFF.

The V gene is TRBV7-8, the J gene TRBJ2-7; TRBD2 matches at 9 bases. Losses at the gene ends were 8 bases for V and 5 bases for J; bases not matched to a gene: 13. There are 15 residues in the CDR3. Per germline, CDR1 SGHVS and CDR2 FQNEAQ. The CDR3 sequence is CASRGGGLRLDEQYF. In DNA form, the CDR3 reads TGTGCCAGCCGCGGGGGGGGGCTCCGGTTGGACGAGCAGTACTTC.

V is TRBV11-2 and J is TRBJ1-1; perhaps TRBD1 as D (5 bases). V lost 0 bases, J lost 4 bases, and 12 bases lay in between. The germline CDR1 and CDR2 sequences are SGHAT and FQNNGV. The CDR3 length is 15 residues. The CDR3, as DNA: TGTGCCAGCAGCTTAGACGGTGCTGGGGGCACTGAAGCTTTCTTT. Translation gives CASSLDGAGGTEAFF.

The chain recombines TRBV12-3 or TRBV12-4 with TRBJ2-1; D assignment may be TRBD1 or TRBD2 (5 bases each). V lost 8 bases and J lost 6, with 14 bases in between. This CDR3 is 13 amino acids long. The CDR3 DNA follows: TGTGCCAGCGGACAAACAGAGGGCAATGAGCAGTTCTTC. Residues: CASGQTEGNEQFF.

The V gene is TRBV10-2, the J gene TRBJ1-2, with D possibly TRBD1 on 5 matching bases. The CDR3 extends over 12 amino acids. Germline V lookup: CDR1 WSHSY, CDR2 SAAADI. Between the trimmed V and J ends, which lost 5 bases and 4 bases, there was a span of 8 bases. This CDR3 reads CASSPGTYGYTF. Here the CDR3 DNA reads TGCGCCAGCAGTCCAGGGACCTATGGCTACACCTTC.

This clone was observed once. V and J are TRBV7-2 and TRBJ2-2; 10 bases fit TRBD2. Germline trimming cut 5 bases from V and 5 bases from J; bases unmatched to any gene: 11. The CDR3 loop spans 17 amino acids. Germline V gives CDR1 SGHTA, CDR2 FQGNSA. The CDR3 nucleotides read TGTGCCAGCAGCCCATACGTAGCGGGGGGACGTACCGGGGAGCTGTTTTTT. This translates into CASSPYVAGGRTGELFF.

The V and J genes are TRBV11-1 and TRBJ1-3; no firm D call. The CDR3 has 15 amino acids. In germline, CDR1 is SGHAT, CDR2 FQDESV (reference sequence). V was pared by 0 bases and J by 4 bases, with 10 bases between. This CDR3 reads CASSLAPNPGNTIYF. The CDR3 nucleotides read TGTGCCAGCAGCTTAGCACCGAATCCGGGAAACACCATATATTTT.

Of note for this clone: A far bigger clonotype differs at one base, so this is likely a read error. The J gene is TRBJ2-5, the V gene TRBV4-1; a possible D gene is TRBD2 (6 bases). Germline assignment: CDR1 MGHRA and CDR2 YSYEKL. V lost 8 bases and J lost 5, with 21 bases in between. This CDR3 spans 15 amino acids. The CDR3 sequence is CASCPQWDSRETQYF. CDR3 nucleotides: TGCGCCAGCTGCCCTCAGTGGGACTCTCGGGAGACCCAGTACTTC.

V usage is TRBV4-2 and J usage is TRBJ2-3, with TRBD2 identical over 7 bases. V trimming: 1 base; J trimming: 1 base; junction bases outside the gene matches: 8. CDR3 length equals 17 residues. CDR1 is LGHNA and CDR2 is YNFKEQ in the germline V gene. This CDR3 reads CASSQGKVAGGTDTQYF. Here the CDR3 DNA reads TGTGCCAGCAGCCAAGGGAAGGTCGCGGGGGGCACAGATACGCAGTATTTT.